Listed below are T cell receptor beta chains from one sample, sequenced in a study of T cell changes during pregnancy in multiple sclerosis. Profiled with immunoSEQ multiplex PCR; TCRdb holds only in-frame clones, not every one. The sample lists about 87,000 clones, 93% occurring once. Sequencing was performed on peripheral blood, taken in the third trimester of pregnancy. These receptors originate from a female donor in good health, enrolled as a control in a pregnancy study. Both conserved end residues are trimmed from each CDR3.

v_gene	j_gene	CDR3aa
TRBV2	TRBJ2-3	ASSEDRATDTQY
TRBV28	TRBJ1-4	ASTYQGSPSTNEKLF
TRBV28	TRBJ1-5	ASSLTGANQPQH
TRBV7-2	TRBJ2-3	ASILSGTSTDTQY
TRBV9	TRBJ2-1	ASSVAAGGSNEQF
TRBV30	TRBJ1-5	AWSRDSNNQPQH
TRBV6-6	TRBJ1-1	ASSRGSNTEAF
TRBV10-3	TRBJ2-7	AIRGTGGIGEQY
TRBV4-1	TRBJ2-2	ASSQAPGQGTGELF
TRBV7-2	TRBJ2-5	ASSLSGLQETQY
TRBV7-9	TRBJ1-4	ASDMGRIDEKLF
TRBV6-4	TRBJ1-3	ASNTGKGNTIY
TRBV4-1	TRBJ2-1	ASSQDQGLRQF
TRBV29-1	TRBJ1-1	SVVTLTDGGSLRAF
TRBV23-1	TRBJ2-7	ASSLPPGLAGGEY
TRBV5-5	TRBJ1-1	ASRLDWMNTEAF
TRBV5-6	TRBJ2-1	ASSLAGLAGARGNEQF
TRBV5-5	TRBJ2-7	ASSLVWTGGDEQY
TRBV5-1	TRBJ2-7	ASSLDLLSYEQY
TRBV4-1	TRBJ1-1	ASSQDSTTGTEAF
TRBV7-6	TRBJ2-3	ASSPRDSTAAVDTQY
TRBV5-6	TRBJ1-5	ASSNYGGGNQPQH
TRBV9	TRBJ1-4	ASSVAPREKLF
TRBV5-1	TRBJ2-5	ASSLEGQGQTQY
TRBV6-5	TRBJ2-7	ASSTQGPSYEQY
TRBV28	TRBJ2-7	ASSPRDRRPPEQY
TRBV6-5	.	ATLTGVGRGDEQY
TRBV28	TRBJ1-3	ASSSRGTGFNSGNTIY
TRBV14	TRBJ2-2	ASSRTVSGGNTGELF
TRBV4-1	TRBJ1-5	ASSPPPLTGANSNQPQH
TRBV27	TRBJ1-1	ASSLNRGNTEAF
TRBV10-3	TRBJ2-7	AIGPDGNEQY
TRBV5-6	TRBJ1-1	ASSLARTASGNTEAF
TRBV25-1	TRBJ2-7	ASRGRGAYYEQY
TRBV2	TRBJ2-7	ASSAGGSRIYEQY
TRBV10-3	TRBJ2-1	AITGTSGLYNEQF
TRBV4-2	TRBJ2-7	ASSQELRLAGNSYEQY
TRBV7-9	TRBJ2-2	ASSLRRAGLTELF
TRBV4-1	TRBJ2-5	ASSRLQGAGETQY
TRBV18	TRBJ1-4	ASSRPKLATNEKLF
TRBV13	TRBJ2-1	ASSPSNPGALNEQF